The T cell receptor beta chain described here comes from a study of somatic mutations in cytotoxic T cells in rheumatoid arthritis. Germline CDR1 and CDR2: LNHNV and YYDKDF (reference sequence). The CDR3 runs 12 residues. V was pared by 4 bases and J by 2 bases, with 5 bases between. This table comes from immunoSEQ multiplex PCR, and its TCRdb copy is limited to in-frame clones, with some not included. The repertoire consists of 25,000 to 30,000 clones, with around 84% occurring once and the leading ten covering over 9%. This clone appeared a few times. The source of this sequence is an adult with rheumatoid arthritis. The sequenced sample was CD8+ T cells sorted from blood. This chain connects TRBV15 to TRBJ1-1; D is ambiguous. CDR3 sequence reads: CATSKVNTEAFF. The CDR3 DNA follows: TGTGCCACCAGCAAGGTTAACACTGAAGCTTTCTTT.